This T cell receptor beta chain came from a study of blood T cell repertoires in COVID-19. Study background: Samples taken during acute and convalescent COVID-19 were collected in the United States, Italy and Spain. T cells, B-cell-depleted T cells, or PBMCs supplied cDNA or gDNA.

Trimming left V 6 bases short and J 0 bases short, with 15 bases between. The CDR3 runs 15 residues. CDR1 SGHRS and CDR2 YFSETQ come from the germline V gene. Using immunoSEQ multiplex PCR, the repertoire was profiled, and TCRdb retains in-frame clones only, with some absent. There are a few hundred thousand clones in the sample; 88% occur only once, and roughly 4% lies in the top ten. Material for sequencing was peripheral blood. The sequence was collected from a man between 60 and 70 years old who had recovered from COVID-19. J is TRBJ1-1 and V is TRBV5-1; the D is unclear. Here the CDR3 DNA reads TGCGCCAGCAAATTGTCAGGCGTTATGAACACTGAAGCTTTCTTT. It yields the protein CASKLSGVMNTEAFF.